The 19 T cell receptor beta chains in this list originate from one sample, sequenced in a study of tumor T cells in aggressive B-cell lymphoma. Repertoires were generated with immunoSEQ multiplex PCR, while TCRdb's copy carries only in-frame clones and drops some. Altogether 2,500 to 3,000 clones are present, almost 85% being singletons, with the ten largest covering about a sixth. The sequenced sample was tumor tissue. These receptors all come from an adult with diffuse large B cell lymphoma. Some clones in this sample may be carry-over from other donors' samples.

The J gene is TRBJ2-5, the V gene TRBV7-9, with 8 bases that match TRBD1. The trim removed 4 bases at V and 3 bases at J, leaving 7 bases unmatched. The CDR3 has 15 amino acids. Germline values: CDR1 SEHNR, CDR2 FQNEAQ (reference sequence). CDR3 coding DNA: TGTGCCAGCAGCTCGGGGTGGGACAGGAAAGAGACCCAGTACTTC. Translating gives CASSSGWDRKETQYF.

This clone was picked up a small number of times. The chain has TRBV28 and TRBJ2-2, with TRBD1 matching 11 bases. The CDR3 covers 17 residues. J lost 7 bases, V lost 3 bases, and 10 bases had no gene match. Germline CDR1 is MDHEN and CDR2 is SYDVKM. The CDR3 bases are TGTGCCAGCAGTTTCGCGGTGGACAGGGGGCATAGCGGGGAGCTGTTTTTT. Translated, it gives CASSFAVDRGHSGELFF.

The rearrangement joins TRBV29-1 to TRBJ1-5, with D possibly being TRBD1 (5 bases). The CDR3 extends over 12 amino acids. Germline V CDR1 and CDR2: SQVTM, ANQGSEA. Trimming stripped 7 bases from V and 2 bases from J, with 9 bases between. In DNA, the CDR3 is TGCAGCGCATCACAGGGCAATCAGCCCCAGCATTTT. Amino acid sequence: CSASQGNQPQHF.

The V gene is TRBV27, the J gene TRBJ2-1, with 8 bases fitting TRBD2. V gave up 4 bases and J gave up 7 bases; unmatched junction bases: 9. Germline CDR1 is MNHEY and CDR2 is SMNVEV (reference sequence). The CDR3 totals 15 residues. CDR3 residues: CASSSPREGRNEQFF. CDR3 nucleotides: TGTGCCAGCAGTTCCCCCCGGGAGGGCCGGAATGAGCAGTTCTTC.

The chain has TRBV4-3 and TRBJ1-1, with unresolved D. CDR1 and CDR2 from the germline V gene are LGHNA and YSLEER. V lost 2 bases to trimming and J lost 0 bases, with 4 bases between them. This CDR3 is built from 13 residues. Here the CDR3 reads CASSQIMNTEAFF. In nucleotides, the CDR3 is TGCGCCAGCAGCCAAATTATGAACACTGAAGCTTTCTTT.

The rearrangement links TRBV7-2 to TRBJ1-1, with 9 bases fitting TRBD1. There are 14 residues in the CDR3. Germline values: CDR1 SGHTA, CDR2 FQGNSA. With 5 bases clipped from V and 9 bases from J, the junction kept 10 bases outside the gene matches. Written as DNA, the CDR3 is TGTGCCAGCAGCCCCGCCGGGACAGGGCGCCAAGCTTTCTTT. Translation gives CASSPAGTGRQAFF. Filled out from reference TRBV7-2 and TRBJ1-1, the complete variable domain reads GAGVSQSPSNKVTEKGKDVELRCDPISGHTALYWYRQSLGQGLEFLIYFQGNSAPDKSGLPSDRFSAERTGGSVSTLTIQRTQQEDSAVYLCASSPAGTGRQAFFGQGTRLTVV.

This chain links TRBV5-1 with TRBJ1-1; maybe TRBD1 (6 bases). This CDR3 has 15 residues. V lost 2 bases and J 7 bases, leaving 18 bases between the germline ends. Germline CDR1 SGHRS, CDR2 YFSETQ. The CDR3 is CASSFRGGGNLEAFF. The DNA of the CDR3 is TGCGCCAGCAGCTTCCGAGGGGGGGGGAATCTTGAAGCTTTCTTT.

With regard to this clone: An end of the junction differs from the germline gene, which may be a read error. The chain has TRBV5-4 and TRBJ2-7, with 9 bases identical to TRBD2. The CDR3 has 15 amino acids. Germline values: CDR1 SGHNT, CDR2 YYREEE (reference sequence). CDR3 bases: TGTGCCGGCAGCTTGGCTTTAGGTAGCGGGAGCAAGCAGTACTTC. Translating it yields CAGSLALGSGSKQYF.

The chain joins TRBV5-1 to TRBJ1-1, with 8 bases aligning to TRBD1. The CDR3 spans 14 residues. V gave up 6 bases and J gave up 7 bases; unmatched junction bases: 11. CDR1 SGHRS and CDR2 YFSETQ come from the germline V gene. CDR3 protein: CASNTDRGKGEAFF. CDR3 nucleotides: TGCGCCAGCAACACAGACAGGGGAAAGGGTGAAGCTTTCTTT.

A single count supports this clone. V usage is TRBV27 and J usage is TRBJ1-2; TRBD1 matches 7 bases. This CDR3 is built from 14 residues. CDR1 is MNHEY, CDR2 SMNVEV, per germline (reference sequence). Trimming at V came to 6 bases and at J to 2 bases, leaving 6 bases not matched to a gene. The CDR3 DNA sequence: TGTGCCAGCAGGCCGACAGGGTCCAACTATGGCTACACCTTC. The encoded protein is CASRPTGSNYGYTF.

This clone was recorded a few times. For the CDR3, the DNA is TGCAGCGTTGTGGGGGGTGGCACCGGGGAGCTGTTTTTT. Translated, it gives CSVVGGGTGELFF. The rearrangement uses TRBV29-1 and TRBJ2-2; D may be TRBD2 (6 bases). Per the germline V gene, CDR1 is SQVTM and CDR2 is ANQGSEA. V gave up 4 bases and J gave up 4 bases, with 10 bases separating them. This CDR3 is 13 amino acids long.

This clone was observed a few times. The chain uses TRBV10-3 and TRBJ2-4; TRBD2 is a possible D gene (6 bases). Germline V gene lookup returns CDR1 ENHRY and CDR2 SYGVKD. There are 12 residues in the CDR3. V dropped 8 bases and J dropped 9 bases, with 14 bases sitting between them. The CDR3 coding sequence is TGTGCCATCGCCCCGGGAGTTGGCATTCAGTACTTC. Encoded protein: CAIAPGVGIQYF.

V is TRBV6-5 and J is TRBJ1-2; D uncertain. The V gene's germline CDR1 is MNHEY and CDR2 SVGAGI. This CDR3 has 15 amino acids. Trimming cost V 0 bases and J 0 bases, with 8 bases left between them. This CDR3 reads CASSYSRMSNYGYTF. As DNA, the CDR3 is TGTGCCAGCAGTTACTCGAGGATGTCTAACTATGGCTACACCTTC.

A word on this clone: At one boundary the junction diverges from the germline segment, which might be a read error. CDR3 nucleotides: TGTGCCGGCAGCCAAGAGAGACAGGGGTCGGTCTATGGCTACACCTTC. Residues: CAGSQERQGSVYGYTF. The rearrangement links TRBV4-2 to TRBJ1-2; TRBD1 aligns across 8 bases. The germline V gene has CDR1 LGHNA and CDR2 YNFKEQ. The CDR3 consists of 16 residues.

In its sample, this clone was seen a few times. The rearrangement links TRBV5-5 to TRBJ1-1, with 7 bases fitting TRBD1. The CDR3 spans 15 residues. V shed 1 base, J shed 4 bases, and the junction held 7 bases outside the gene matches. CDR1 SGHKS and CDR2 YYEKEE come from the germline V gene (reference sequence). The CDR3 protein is CASSLFTGVSTEAFF. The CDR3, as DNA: TGTGCCAGCAGCTTGTTTACAGGGGTAAGCACTGAAGCTTTCTTT.

DNA of the CDR3: TGTGCCACCAGCGCCTTGGGACAGGGGAGCACAGATACGCAGTATTTT. Its translation: CATSALGQGSTDTQYF. V and J are TRBV15 and TRBJ2-3, with 10 bases aligning to TRBD1. The CDR3 length is 16 residues. The J segment lost 0 bases and the V segment lost 5 bases, leaving 5 bases of the junction unmatched. Per germline, CDR1 LNHNV and CDR2 YYDKDF (reference sequence).

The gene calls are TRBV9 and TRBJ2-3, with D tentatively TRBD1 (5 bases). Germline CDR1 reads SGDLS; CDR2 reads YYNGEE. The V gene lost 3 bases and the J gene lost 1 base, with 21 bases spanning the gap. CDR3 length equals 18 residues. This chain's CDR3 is CASSARSPQGAGTDTQYF. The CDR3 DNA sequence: TGTGCCAGCAGCGCCCGATCCCCGCAAGGGGCTGGCACAGATACGCAGTATTTT.

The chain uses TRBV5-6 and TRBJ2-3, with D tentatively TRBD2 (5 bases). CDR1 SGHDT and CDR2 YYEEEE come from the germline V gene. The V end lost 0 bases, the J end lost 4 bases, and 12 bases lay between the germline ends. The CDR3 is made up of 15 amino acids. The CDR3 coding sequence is TGTGCCAGCAGCTTGGGGGCGGGCAGACCAGATACGCAGTATTTT. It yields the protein CASSLGAGRPDTQYF.

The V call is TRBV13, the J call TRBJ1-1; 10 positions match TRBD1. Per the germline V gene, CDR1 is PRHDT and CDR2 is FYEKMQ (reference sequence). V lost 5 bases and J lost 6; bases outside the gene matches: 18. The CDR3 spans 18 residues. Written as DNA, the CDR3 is TGTGCCAGCAGCCCTCCCCGGACAGGGGGGTGGGTCGTGGCTGAAGCTTTCTTT. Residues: CASSPPRTGGWVVAEAFF.